These 18 T cell receptor beta chains were sequenced from one sample in a study of T cells in placental villitis. The immunoSEQ assay was v4. Clones were sequenced by immunoSEQ multiplex PCR, and TCRdb holds only the in-frame ones, with some missing. The table shows about 240 clones, with approximately 96% occurring only once. Sample: placental tissue containing maternal and fetal cells. The receptors shown here come from a human donor in good health; the placental T cells may come from both mother and fetus.

Here the CDR3 reads CSVRRTTLEAPLSYEQYF. The CDR3 nucleotides are TGCAGCGTAAGGAGAACCACCCTGGAGGCCCCCCTCTCCTACGAGCAGTACTTC. This chain joins TRBV29-1 and TRBJ2-7, with D tentatively TRBD2 (5 bases). Germline CDR1 reads SQVTM; CDR2 reads ANQGSEA. Between the trimmed V and J ends, which lost 6 bases and 0 bases, there was a span of 27 bases. The CDR3 has 18 amino acids.

The chain joins TRBV5-6 to TRBJ1-5; the D gene is possibly TRBD1 (5 bases). The CDR3 has 14 amino acids. V was cut by 2 bases and J by 4 bases, with 10 bases left in between. CDR1 is SGHDT, CDR2 YYEEEE, per germline. CDR3 bases: TGTGCCAGCAGCTTTCAGGGTGGAAATCAGCCCCAGCATTTT. Amino acid sequence: CASSFQGGNQPQHF.

The sample holds one count of this clone. The chain carries TRBV24-1 and TRBJ2-7; 7 bases line up with TRBD1. The V gene end was trimmed by 3 bases and the J gene end by 3 bases; junction bases not matched to a gene: 4. The CDR3 consists of 14 residues. Germline CDR1 is KGHDR and CDR2 is SFDVKD. CDR3 region: CATSDLGQDYEQYF. The CDR3 bases are TGTGCCACCAGTGATCTAGGACAGGACTACGAGCAGTACTTC.

The V call is TRBV28, the J call TRBJ1-6; unclear D gene. CDR3 size: 14 residues. The germline V gene has CDR1 MDHEN and CDR2 SYDVKM. Deletions cut 1 base from V and 14 bases from J, with 15 bases between. In DNA, the CDR3 is TGTGCCAGCAGTTTATTCTCGGCCAGCTCGTCCCTCCACTTT. The encoded protein is CASSLFSASSSLHF.

This chain joins TRBV7-2 and TRBJ2-3; D gene unclear. The germline V gene encodes CDR1 SGHTA and CDR2 FQGNSA. The length of the CDR3 is 14 residues. V was clipped by 7 bases and J by 5 bases, with 16 bases between them. Here the CDR3 reads CASNPYSRLDTQYF. DNA for the CDR3: TGTGCCAGCAACCCCTACTCTCGGCTAGATACGCAGTATTTT.

The rearrangement uses TRBV4-2 and TRBJ2-6; D unresolved. Germline CDR1 and CDR2: LGHNA and YNFKEQ. The CDR3 sequence is 17 residues long. Trimming cost V 1 base and J 0 bases, with 10 bases left between them. Here the CDR3 reads CASSQAGPDSGANVLTF. The CDR3 DNA is TGTGCCAGCAGCCAAGCCGGGCCCGACTCTGGGGCCAACGTCCTGACTTTC.

This chain links TRBV6-5 with TRBJ1-1; D gene uncertain. Germline CDR1 and CDR2: MNHEY and SVGAGI. There are 15 residues in the CDR3. Deletions cut 2 bases from V and 7 bases from J, with 17 bases between. For the CDR3, the DNA is TGTGCCAGCAGTTACGACCCAGCGAGGGCGCTTGAAGCTTTCTTT. Protein: CASSYDPARALEAFF.

The chain combines TRBV18 with TRBJ1-6; tentatively, D is TRBD1 (6 bases). V shed 3 bases and J shed 2 bases, with 14 bases lying between them. Germline CDR1 KGHSH, CDR2 LQKENI. The CDR3 has 17 amino acids. DNA for the CDR3: TGTGCCAGCTCACCGACAACAGGGACGGCCTATAATTCACCCCTCCACTTT. Amino acid sequence: CASSPTTGTAYNSPLHF. Filled out from reference TRBV18 and TRBJ1-6, the complete variable domain reads NAGVMQNPRHLVRRRGQEARLRCSPMKGHSHVYWYRQLPEEGLKFMVYLQKENIIDESGMPKERFSAEFPKEGPSILRIQQVVRGDSAAYFCASSPTTGTAYNSPLHFGNGTRLTVT.

This sequence joins TRBV30 and TRBJ2-3; D possibly uses TRBD1 or TRBD2 (6 bases each). V was cut by 5 bases and J by 6 bases, with 15 bases left in between. Germline V gene sequence: CDR1 GTSNPN, CDR2 SVGIG (reference sequence). The CDR3 extends over 13 amino acids. This CDR3 reads CAWGIGGLDTQYF. DNA of the CDR3: TGTGCCTGGGGAATAGGGGGGCTTGATACGCAGTATTTT.

The CDR3 DNA follows: TGTGCCAGCAGCCCATCTCGATTTAGGGAGGGATCCTACGAGCAGTACTTC. Its translation is CASSPSRFREGSYEQYF. The V call is TRBV28, the J call TRBJ2-7; 7 bases are shared with TRBD2. The trim removed 6 bases at V and 1 base at J, leaving 15 bases unmatched. This CDR3 is built from 17 residues. The germline V gene has CDR1 MDHEN and CDR2 SYDVKM.

This sequence joins TRBV24-1 and TRBJ2-5, with D perhaps matching TRBD1 (6 bases). CDR3 size: 16 residues. The V end lost 3 bases, the J end lost 5 bases, and 18 bases lay between the germline ends. CDR1 is KGHDR, CDR2 SFDVKD, per germline. CDR3 bases: TGTGCCACCAGTGATCCCTACAGGGAGCGCGGGGAGACCCAGTACTTC. Protein sequence: CATSDPYRERGETQYF.

The chain has TRBV6-4 and TRBJ2-1; 9 positions match TRBD1. The CDR3 sequence is 15 residues long. V shed 0 bases and J 3 bases; nucleotides not matched to a gene: 0. The germline CDR1 and CDR2 sequences are MRHNA and SNTAGT. The CDR3: CASSDSTGGYNEQFF. In nucleotides, the CDR3 is TGTGCCAGCAGTGACTCGACAGGGGGCTACAATGAGCAGTTCTTC.

Only one count was recorded for this clone. This chain connects TRBV10-3 to TRBJ2-1; 9 bases align to TRBD2. CDR1 is ENHRY, CDR2 SYGVKD, per germline. The CDR3 sequence is 18 residues long. The junction had 15 bases not matched to a gene; V was cut back by 0 bases and J by 9 bases. CDR3 region: CAISESTKGTSRYGEQFF. In DNA, the CDR3 is TGTGCCATCAGTGAGTCGACTAAAGGGACTAGCAGGTACGGTGAGCAGTTCTTC.

The rearrangement uses TRBV7-9 and TRBJ1-2; 7 bases are a match to TRBD1. The V and J ends lost 1 base and 8 bases, in that order; junction bases with no gene match: 1. This CDR3 is built from 12 residues. The V gene's germline CDR1 is SEHNR and CDR2 FQNEAQ (reference sequence). CDR3 bases: TGTGCCAGCAGCTTAGAACAGGGGGGCTACACCTTC. Translated: CASSLEQGGYTF. Looking up the rest from reference TRBV7-9 and TRBJ1-2 gives the full variable domain: DTGVSQNPRHKITKRGQNVTFRCDPISEHNRLYWYRQTLGQGPEFLTYFQNEAQLEKSRLLSDRFSAERPKGSFSTLEIQRTEQGDSAMYLCASSLEQGGYTFGSGTRLTVV.

The V call is TRBV6-5, the J call TRBJ1-1; 7 bases align to TRBD1. Germline V gene lookup returns CDR1 MNHEY and CDR2 SVGAGI. The J segment lost 1 base and the V segment lost 6 bases, leaving 5 bases of the junction unmatched. The CDR3 has 14 residues. The CDR3 DNA follows: TGTGCCAGCAGACACCACAGGGGGAACACTGAAGCTTTCTTT. Translating it yields CASRHHRGNTEAFF.

The chain carries TRBV7-9 and TRBJ2-7, with 11 bases fitting TRBD2. This CDR3 spans 14 amino acids. The J segment lost 3 bases and the V segment lost 9 bases, leaving 7 bases of the junction unmatched. Germline assignment: CDR1 SEHNR and CDR2 FQNEAQ (reference sequence). CDR3 sequence reads: CASTGLAGSYEQYF. The CDR3 DNA reads TGTGCCAGTACCGGACTAGCGGGTAGCTACGAGCAGTACTTC.

The chain couples TRBV4-2 to TRBJ1-2; D not certain. CDR3 length equals 13 residues. The germline gives CDR1 LGHNA, CDR2 YNFKEQ. The V end lost 1 base, the J end lost 4 bases, and 7 bases lay between the germline ends. The CDR3: CASSQVLLYGYTF. In DNA form, the CDR3 reads TGTGCCAGCAGCCAAGTGCTACTCTATGGCTACACCTTC.

J is TRBJ1-2 and V is TRBV5-8; D possibly corresponds to TRBD1 (5 bases). Trimming stripped 3 bases from V and 5 bases from J, with 11 bases between. This CDR3 has 13 amino acids. The germline V gene has CDR1 SGHTS and CDR2 YDEGEE. CDR3 protein: CASSSGTSYGYTF. CDR3 in DNA: TGTGCCAGCAGCTCAGGGACCTCGTATGGCTACACCTTC. Based on the CDR3 plus reference TRBV5-8 and TRBJ1-2, the full variable domain is EAGVTQSPTHLIKTRGQQATLRCSPISGHTSVYWYQQALGLGLQFLLWYDEGEERNRGNFPPRFSGRQFPNYSSELNVNALELEDSALYLCASSSGTSYGYTFGSGTRLTVV.